The entry that follows covers one T cell receptor beta chain sequence. Its antigen is currently not known. Base quality data are lacking; no much larger clone is found one base away. Taken from the germline V gene (reference sequence), the CDR1 and CDR2 loops are LNHDA and SQIVND. V is trimmed back by 3 bases and J by 7 bases, and the junction contains 8 bases that no gene match accounts for. The CDR3 measures 14 amino acids from cysteine to phenylalanine. The entry retains the CDR3 DNA only, 42 bases that are in frame from base 1. The data originate from a study of T cells after yellow fever vaccination (dated by TCRdb to between 2018 and 2021). Background for the entire study: Libraries from fractions with low cell numbers were prepared with the SMART-Seq v4 Ultra Low Input RNA kit. To track T-cell clones before and after primary and booster YFV17D yellow fever vaccination, bulk TCR alpha and beta repertoires were sequenced longitudinally. Two healthy male donors made up the cohort, one aged 18 to 30 years and the other aged 30 to 40 years. Blood samples were taken at several timepoints before and after primary and secondary immunization, and bulk PBMC replicates and cell subsets were isolated. Summary of the overall study and its limitations: After the booster, most clones that had expanded after primary vaccination were detected again (roughly 95% of CD4 and around 88% of CD8), suggesting broad maintenance of memory. Because the study included only a couple of donors, the extent to which the findings can be generalized is limited. A small fraction of clonotypes showed up in both the CD4 and CD8 compartments, probably as a result of convergent recombination. The secondary T-cell response was weaker than the primary response but faster, peaking on day 5 instead of day 15. Computational filtering was required because FACS-sorted repertoires could contain abundant contaminating clonotypes from the bulk population.

Sequencer: Illumina NovaSeq 6000. TCR cDNA was synthesized by 5'RACE template switching, which introduced a universal primer site and unique molecular identifiers. Priming of cDNA synthesis was performed from both the TCR alpha and TCR beta constant segments. Two PCR steps were used to amplify libraries, with sample barcodes and sequencing adapters being added in the second step. Sequencing of the libraries was done on either Illumina HiSeq 2500 (2x100 bp) or NovaSeq (2x150 bp). From the authors' description of their analysis: Reads were demultiplexed and collapsed into UMI consensus sequences with MIGEC, and V(D)J alignment was performed with MiXCR. Using edgeR on replicate PBMC samples, clonotypes were called vaccine-responding if FDR was below 0.01 and the log2 fold change was above 5 up to day 15. Each bulk clonotype was labeled CD4 or CD8 based on which sequenced repertoire, CD4 or CD8, contained the clonotype at higher abundance. TCRdb reworked the public reads: Q25 trimming with fastp, MiXCR clone assembly, productive beta chains retained. Every distinct CDR3 protein forms one entry, paired with its most common genes and DNA. TCRdb's processing, not the authors' own work, is the source of the V and J calls. The sample records hundreds of thousands of distinct CDR3 sequences, around an eighth of which are singletons. Of the sample, approximately 3.4% falls within the top ten clones.

The treatment or condition label, read with the paper, signifies: live attenuated yellow fever vaccine strain. PBMCs were isolated from peripheral blood using a standard Ficoll-Paque protocol. Dynabeads CD4 and CD8 positive selection kits were used to isolate CD4 and CD8 T-cell fractions. TriZol was used to extract RNA from bulk PBMCs, from CD4 and CD8 fractions, and from dextramer-positive and dextramer-negative fractions. Specimen: CD4+ T cells sorted from PBMCs, collected 15 days after the yellow fever booster vaccination. The sequence came from a man between 18 and 35 years old who received the YFV17D yellow fever vaccine. This chain is built from TRBV19 and TRBJ2-5, with TRBD2 identical over 7 junction bases. The bases read TGTGCCAGTAGTATGAACGGGGGGAAGCGGACCCAGTACTTC. Its translation is CASSMNGGKRTQYF.